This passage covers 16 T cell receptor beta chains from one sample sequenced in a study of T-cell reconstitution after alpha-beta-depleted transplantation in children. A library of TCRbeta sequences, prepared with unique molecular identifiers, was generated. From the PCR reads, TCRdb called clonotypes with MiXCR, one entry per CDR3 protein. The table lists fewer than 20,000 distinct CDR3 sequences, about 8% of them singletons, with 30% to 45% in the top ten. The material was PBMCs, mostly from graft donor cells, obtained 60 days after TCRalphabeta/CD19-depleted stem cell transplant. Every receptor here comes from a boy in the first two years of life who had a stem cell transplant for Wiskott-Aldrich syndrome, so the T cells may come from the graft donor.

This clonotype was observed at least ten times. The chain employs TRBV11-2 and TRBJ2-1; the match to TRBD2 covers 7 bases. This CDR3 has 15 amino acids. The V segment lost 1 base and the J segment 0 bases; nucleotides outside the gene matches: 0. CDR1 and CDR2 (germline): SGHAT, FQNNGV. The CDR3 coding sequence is TGTGCCAGCAGCTTAGCGGGAGGCTCCTACAATGAGCAGTTCTTC. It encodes CASSLAGGSYNEQFF.

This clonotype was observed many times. CDR3 sequence: CASSLVEINYGYTF. The CDR3 region has the DNA TGTGCCAGCAGCTTAGTGGAGATTAACTATGGCTACACCTTC. This chain links TRBV7-9 with TRBJ1-2; D remains unclear. Germline V gene lookup returns CDR1 SEHNR and CDR2 FQNEAQ (reference sequence). The CDR3 has 14 residues. V was clipped by 1 base and J by 1 base, with 7 bases between them.

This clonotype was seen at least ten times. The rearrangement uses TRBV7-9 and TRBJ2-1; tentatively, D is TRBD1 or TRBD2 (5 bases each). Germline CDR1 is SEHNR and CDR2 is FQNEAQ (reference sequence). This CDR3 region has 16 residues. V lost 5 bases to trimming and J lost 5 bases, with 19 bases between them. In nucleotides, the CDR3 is TGTGCCAGCAGCATATACCGGGACCACGTAAACAATGAGCAGTTCTTC. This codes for CASSIYRDHVNNEQFF.

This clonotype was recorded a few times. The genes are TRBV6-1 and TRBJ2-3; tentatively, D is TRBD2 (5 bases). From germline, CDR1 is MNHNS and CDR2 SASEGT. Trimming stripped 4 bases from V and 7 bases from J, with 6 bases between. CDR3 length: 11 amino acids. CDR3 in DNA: TGTGCCAGCAGTGTCGGGAATACGCAGTATTTT. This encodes CASSVGNTQYF.

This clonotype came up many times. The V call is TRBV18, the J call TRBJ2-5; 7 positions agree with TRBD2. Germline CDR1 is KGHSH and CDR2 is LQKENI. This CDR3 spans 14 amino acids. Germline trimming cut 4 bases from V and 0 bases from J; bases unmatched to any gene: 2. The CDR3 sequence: CASSRLADQETQYF. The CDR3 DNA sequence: TGTGCCAGCTCACGGCTAGCGGACCAAGAGACCCAGTACTTC.

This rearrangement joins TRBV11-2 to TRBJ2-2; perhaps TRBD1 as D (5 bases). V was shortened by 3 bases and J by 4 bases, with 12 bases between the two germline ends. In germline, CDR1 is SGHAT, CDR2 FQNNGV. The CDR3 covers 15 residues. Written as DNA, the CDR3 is TGTGCCAGCAGCTTCAGGAAGGGGTCCACCGGGGAGCTGTTTTTT. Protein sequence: CASSFRKGSTGELFF. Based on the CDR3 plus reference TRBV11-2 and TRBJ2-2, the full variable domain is EAGVAQSPRYKIIEKRQSVAFWCNPISGHATLYWYQQILGQGPKLLIQFQNNGVVDDSQLPKDRFSAERLKGVDSTLKIQPAKLEDSAVYLCASSFRKGSTGELFFGEGSRLTVL.

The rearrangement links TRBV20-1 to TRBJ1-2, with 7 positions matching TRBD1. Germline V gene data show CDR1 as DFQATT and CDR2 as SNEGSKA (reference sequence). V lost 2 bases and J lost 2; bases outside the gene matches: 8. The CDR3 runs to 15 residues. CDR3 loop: CSARRGTVLNYGYTF. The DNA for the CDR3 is TGCAGTGCTAGAAGGGGGACAGTCTTGAACTATGGCTACACCTTC.

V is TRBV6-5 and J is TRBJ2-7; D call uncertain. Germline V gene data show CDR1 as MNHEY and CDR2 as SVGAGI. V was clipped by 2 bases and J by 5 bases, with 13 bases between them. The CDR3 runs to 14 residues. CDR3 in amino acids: CASSYVDASHEQYF. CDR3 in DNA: TGTGCCAGCAGTTACGTCGACGCATCCCACGAGCAGTACTTC.

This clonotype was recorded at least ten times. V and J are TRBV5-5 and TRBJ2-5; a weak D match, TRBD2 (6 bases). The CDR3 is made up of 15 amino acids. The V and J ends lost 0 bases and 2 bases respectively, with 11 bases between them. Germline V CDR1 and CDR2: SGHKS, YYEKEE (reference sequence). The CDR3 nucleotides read TGTGCCAGCAGCTTGGCCGGGACTTCACAAGAGACCCAGTACTTC. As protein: CASSLAGTSQETQYF. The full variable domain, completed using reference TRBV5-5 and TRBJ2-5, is DAGVTQSPTHLIKTRGQQVTLRCSPISGHKSVSWYQQVLGQGPQFIFQYYEKEERGRGNFPDRFSARQFPNYSSELNVNALLLGDSALYLCASSLAGTSQETQYFGPGTRLLVL.

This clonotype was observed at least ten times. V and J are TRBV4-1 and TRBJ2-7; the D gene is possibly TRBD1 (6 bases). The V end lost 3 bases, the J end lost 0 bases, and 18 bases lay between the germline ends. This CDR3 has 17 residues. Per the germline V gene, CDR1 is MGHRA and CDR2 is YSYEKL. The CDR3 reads CASSHSPGHPLSYEQYF. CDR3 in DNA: TGCGCCAGCAGCCACTCACCGGGACATCCACTCTCCTACGAGCAGTACTTC.

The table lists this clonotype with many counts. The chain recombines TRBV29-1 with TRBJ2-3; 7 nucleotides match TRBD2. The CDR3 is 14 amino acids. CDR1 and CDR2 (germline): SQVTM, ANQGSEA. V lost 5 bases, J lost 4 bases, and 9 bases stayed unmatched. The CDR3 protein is CSVLGGRGADTQYF. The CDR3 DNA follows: TGCAGCGTTCTCGGCGGGAGAGGAGCAGATACGCAGTATTTT.

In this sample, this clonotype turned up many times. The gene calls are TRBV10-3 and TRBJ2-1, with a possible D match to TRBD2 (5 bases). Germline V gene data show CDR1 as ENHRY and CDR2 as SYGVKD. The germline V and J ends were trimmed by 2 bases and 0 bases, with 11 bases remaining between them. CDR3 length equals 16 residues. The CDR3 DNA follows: TGTGCCATCAGTGAGGGCTTTGAGGGCTCCTACAATGAGCAGTTCTTC. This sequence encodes CAISEGFEGSYNEQFF.

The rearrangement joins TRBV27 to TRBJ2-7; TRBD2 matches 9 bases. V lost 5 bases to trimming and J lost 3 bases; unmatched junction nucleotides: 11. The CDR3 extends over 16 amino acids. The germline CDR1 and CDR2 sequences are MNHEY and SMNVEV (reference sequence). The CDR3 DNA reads TGTGCCAGCAGTCCACGACTAGCGGAGAGGAACTACGAGCAGTACTTC. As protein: CASSPRLAERNYEQYF.

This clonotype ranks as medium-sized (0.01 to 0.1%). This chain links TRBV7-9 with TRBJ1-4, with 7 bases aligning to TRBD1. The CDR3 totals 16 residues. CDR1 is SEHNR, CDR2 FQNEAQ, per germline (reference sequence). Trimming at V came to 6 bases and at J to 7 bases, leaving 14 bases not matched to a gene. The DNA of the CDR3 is TGTGCCAGCAGTCAAGGAAAGGGGGCGATTAGTGAAAAACTGTTTTTT. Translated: CASSQGKGAISEKLFF.

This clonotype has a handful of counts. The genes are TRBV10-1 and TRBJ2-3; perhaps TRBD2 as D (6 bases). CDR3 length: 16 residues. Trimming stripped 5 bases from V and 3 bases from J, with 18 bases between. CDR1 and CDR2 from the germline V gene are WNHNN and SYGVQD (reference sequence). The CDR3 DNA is TGCGCCAGCAGTCAGCTCAGGAGGGGAGGAACAGATACGCAGTATTTT. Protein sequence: CASSQLRRGGTDTQYF.

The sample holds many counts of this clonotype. The CDR3 loop is CASSQVSLIKGGTEAFF. The CDR3 DNA reads TGCGCCAGCAGCCAAGTCTCCTTAATCAAAGGGGGGACTGAAGCTTTCTTT. The chain has TRBV4-1 and TRBJ1-1; D is possibly TRBD1 (6 bases). Trimming removed 1 base at V and 5 bases at J, with 20 bases between. This CDR3 has 17 amino acids. Per germline, CDR1 MGHRA and CDR2 YSYEKL.